One and the same sample provided the 15 T cell receptor beta chains below, sequenced in a study of shared clonotypes between healthy human individuals. The table came from immunoSEQ multiplex PCR; TCRdb's copy has only in-frame clones and leaves some out. Of roughly 2.6 million clones in the sample, around nine tenths were seen once. Sequencing was done on a sample of naive CD4+ T cells sorted from blood. Subset denoted: CD45RA+ positively selected. These receptor sequences come from a man between 18 and 35 years old in good health.

About this clone: In the same sample, other DNA sequences code for this CDR3. The chain couples TRBV10-1 to TRBJ2-3; the D is unclear. Germline CDR1 is WNHNN and CDR2 is SYGVQD (reference sequence). Trimming removed 3 bases from V and 3 bases from J, with 7 bases in between. The CDR3 is 13 residues long. CDR3 in amino acids: CASSEGSTDTQYF. Here the CDR3 DNA reads TGCGCCAGCAGTGAAGGGTCGACAGATACGCAGTATTTT.

The chain recombines TRBV28 with TRBJ1-3; possibly TRBD1 for D (5 bases). Trimming took off 5 bases at V and 0 bases at J, with 14 bases between the two ends. Germline V gene data show CDR1 as MDHEN and CDR2 as SYDVKM. There are 16 residues in the CDR3. CDR3: CASSLQTVSSGNTIYF. CDR3 DNA sequence: TGTGCCAGCAGTCTCCAGACAGTTAGCTCTGGAAACACCATATATTTT.

The chain links TRBV19 to TRBJ1-2; D is uncertain. Germline V gene lookup returns CDR1 LNHDA and CDR2 SQIVND (reference sequence). V lost 10 bases, J lost 10 bases, and 25 bases lay in between. This CDR3 spans 14 amino acids. CDR3 nucleotide sequence: TGTGCCACAGGCCCTCTTTCGACACAGACAACCTACACCTTC. It translates to CATGPLSTQTTYTF.

This clone was recorded a few times. The rearrangement joins TRBV28 to TRBJ1-5; D remains unclear. There are 12 residues in the CDR3. V lost 3 bases and J 5 bases, leaving 5 bases between the germline ends. CDR1 is MDHEN, CDR2 SYDVKM, per germline. In DNA, the CDR3 is TGTGCCAGCAGTTTCCAGGATCAGCCCCAGCATTTT. Its protein is CASSFQDQPQHF.

V usage is TRBV2 and J usage is TRBJ1-2, with unresolved D. This CDR3 has 16 residues. V lost 2 bases to trimming and J lost 5 bases, with 18 bases between them. Germline CDR1 reads SNHLY; CDR2 reads FYNNEI. The CDR3 sequence: CASSELWSDQLYGYTF. CDR3 coding DNA: TGTGCCAGCAGTGAACTGTGGAGCGACCAACTATATGGCTACACCTTC.

The J gene is TRBJ2-5, the V gene TRBV15, with 11 nucleotides matching TRBD2. V lost 2 bases, J lost 5 bases, and 10 bases stayed unmatched. The CDR3 consists of 17 residues. Germline CDR1 is LNHNV and CDR2 is YYDKDF (reference sequence). The CDR3: CATSRSDSGRAGETQYF. In nucleotides, the CDR3 is TGTGCCACCAGCAGATCGGATAGCGGGAGGGCCGGTGAGACCCAGTACTTC.

The chain employs TRBV5-1 and TRBJ2-3, with TRBD2 matching 11 bases. This CDR3 contains 14 residues. J lost 8 bases, V lost 6 bases, and 8 bases had no gene match. Germline CDR1 SGHRS, CDR2 YFSETQ. The CDR3, as DNA: TGCGCCAGCACCGAGACTAGCGGGATTGCTACGCAGTATTTT. Its translation is CASTETSGIATQYF.

V gene TRBV19 combines with J gene TRBJ2-3; 7 nucleotides match TRBD2. Germline loops: CDR1 LNHDA, CDR2 SQIVND (reference sequence). V lost 4 bases, J lost 0 bases, and 10 bases stayed unmatched. The CDR3 extends over 17 amino acids. The CDR3 reads CASSTPLRGFSTDTQYF. The DNA of the CDR3 is TGTGCCAGTAGTACCCCACTGCGGGGGTTTAGCACAGATACGCAGTATTTT.

V is TRBV11-3 and J is TRBJ2-7; D gene unclear. Germline CDR1 is SGHNT and CDR2 is YENEEA. Trimming shortened V by 1 base and J by 1 base, and 17 bases separated the two germline ends. The CDR3 is made up of 17 amino acids. This CDR3 is CASSLACDGYRSYEQYF. CDR3 nucleotides: TGTGCCAGCAGCTTAGCTTGCGACGGTTATCGGTCCTACGAGCAGTACTTC.

The rearrangement uses TRBV30 and TRBJ1-4; tentative D call: TRBD1 (5 bases). The CDR3 covers 16 residues. CDR1 is GTSNPN and CDR2 is SVGIG in the germline V gene (reference sequence). The V gene lost 0 bases and the J gene lost 0 bases, with 11 bases spanning the gap. CDR3 sequence reads: CAWSVARATTNEKLFF. The DNA for the CDR3 is TGTGCCTGGAGTGTAGCCAGGGCAACAACTAATGAAAAACTGTTTTTT.

The rearrangement links TRBV19 to TRBJ2-3, with TRBD2 matching over 10 bases. V lost 2 bases to trimming and J lost 2 bases; unmatched junction nucleotides: 10. The CDR3 consists of 18 residues. CDR1 is LNHDA, CDR2 SQIVND, per germline (reference sequence). The CDR3 DNA reads as TGTGCCAGTAGTATAACTAGCGGGGCTGGGGGAAACACAGATACGCAGTATTTT. Protein product: CASSITSGAGGNTDTQYF. The full variable domain, with the rest looked up from reference TRBV19 and TRBJ2-3, is DGGITQSPKYLFRKEGQNVTLSCEQNLNHDAMYWYRQDPGQGLRLIYYSQIVNDFQKGDIAEGYSVSREKKESFPLTVTSAQKNPTAFYLCASSITSGAGGNTDTQYFGPGTRLTVL.

The V call is TRBV5-1, the J call TRBJ1-1; perhaps TRBD1 as D (5 bases). Trimming pared 0 bases from V and 1 base from J, leaving 7 bases between. Germline CDR1 SGHRS, CDR2 YFSETQ. The CDR3 has 14 amino acids. The DNA of the CDR3 is TGCGCCAGCAGCTTGGGGGGCTGGAACACTGAAGCTTTCTTT. Translating it yields CASSLGGWNTEAFF.

V usage is TRBV9 and J usage is TRBJ2-1, with D maybe TRBD2 (5 bases). The germline V gene has CDR1 SGDLS and CDR2 YYNGEE. CDR3 size: 15 residues. V gave up 4 bases and J gave up 5 bases, with 16 bases separating them. The chain's CDR3 is CASSRLGSVDNEQFF. The CDR3 nucleotides read TGTGCCAGCAGCCGCCTTGGGAGCGTGGACAATGAGCAGTTCTTC.

V usage is TRBV7-9 and J usage is TRBJ2-1, with 7 nucleotides matching TRBD1. The CDR3 has 15 residues. Germline CDR1 reads SEHNR; CDR2 reads FQNEAQ (reference sequence). Trimming cost V 5 bases and J 9 bases; bases outside gene matches: 13. Written as DNA, the CDR3 is TGTGCCAGCAGCGACAGGGTCCCCACAATTGGTGAGCAGTTCTTC. This codes for CASSDRVPTIGEQFF.

This chain links TRBV10-3 with TRBJ1-1; D is unresolved. Looked up from germline, CDR1 is ENHRY and CDR2 is SYGVKD. Trimming shortened V by 0 bases and J by 0 bases, and 5 bases separated the two germline ends. This CDR3 has 14 residues. The CDR3 DNA sequence: TGTGCCATCAGTGAGTCTTTTCTGAACACTGAAGCTTTCTTT. It encodes CAISESFLNTEAFF.